One sample yielded the 24 T cell receptor beta chains listed below, sequenced in a study of shared clonotypes between healthy human individuals. CD45RO negativity and positive selection for CCR7 defined naive CD8 cells, a population that excluded terminally differentiated effector memory CD45RA+ cells. The method was immunoSEQ multiplex PCR; TCRdb's version includes in-frame clones alone and lacks a portion of them. This sample yields some 2.1 million clones, of which just over 90% are seen a single time; 1.5% to 2% belongs to the top ten. The material sequenced was naive CD8+ T cells from PBMCs. These receptors all come from a man between 18 and 29 years old in good health. Some clones in this sample may be carry-over from other donors' samples.

This clone was counted once. The chain uses TRBV7-6 and TRBJ2-1; 13 bases agree with TRBD2. In germline, CDR1 is SGHVS, CDR2 FNYEAQ. V was clipped by 4 bases and J by 4 bases; unmatched bases: 1. The CDR3 is 15 residues long. The CDR3 is CASSSTSGRYNEQFF. CDR3 nucleotides: TGTGCCAGCAGCTCGACTAGCGGGAGGTACAATGAGCAGTTCTTC. The entire variable domain, with the rest obtained from reference TRBV7-6 and TRBJ2-1, is as follows: GAGVSQSPRYKVTKRGQDVALRCDPISGHVSLYWYRQALGQGPEFLTYFNYEAQQDKSGLPNDRFSAERPEGSISTLTIQRTEQRDSAMYRCASSSTSGRYNEQFFGPGTRLTVL.

V and J are TRBV6-6 and TRBJ2-7; D not certain. V lost 5 bases and J lost 2, with 19 bases in between. The V gene's germline CDR1 is MNHNY and CDR2 SVGAGI (reference sequence). The CDR3 runs 16 residues. CDR3 nucleotides: TGTGCCAGCAGTAACCTTGGGAAGGGCAGCCCCTACGAGCAGTACTTC. This translates into CASSNLGKGSPYEQYF.

The chain uses TRBV5-1 and TRBJ2-7, with 12 bases matching TRBD2. Germline lookup yields CDR1 SGHRS and CDR2 YFSETQ. The trim removed 4 bases at V and 5 bases at J, leaving 7 bases unmatched. The CDR3 is 15 amino acids. The CDR3 nucleotides are TGCGCCAGCAGCCCAAGGACTAGCGGGATCGACGAGCAGTACTTC. Amino acid sequence: CASSPRTSGIDEQYF.

V is TRBV19 and J is TRBJ1-5; no clear D gene. The V and J ends lost 0 bases and 4 bases respectively, with 25 bases between them. The CDR3 has 20 amino acids. The germline CDR1 and CDR2 sequences are LNHDA and SQIVND (reference sequence). DNA of the CDR3: TGTGCCAGTAGTATAGATCTTCGGCATCTCGGGCCGCTGCGTAATCAGCCCCAGCATTTT. Its protein is CASSIDLRHLGPLRNQPQHF. The variable domain in full, completed from reference TRBV19 and TRBJ1-5, reads DGGITQSPKYLFRKEGQNVTLSCEQNLNHDAMYWYRQDPGQGLRLIYYSQIVNDFQKGDIAEGYSVSREKKESFPLTVTSAQKNPTAFYLCASSIDLRHLGPLRNQPQHFGDGTRLSIL.

The chain couples TRBV2 to TRBJ2-7; the D is unclear. V dropped 3 bases and J dropped 4 bases, with 7 bases sitting between them. The CDR3 length is 12 residues. CDR1 SNHLY and CDR2 FYNNEI come from the germline V gene. CDR3 bases: TGTGCCAGCAGTGAGAGAAGGTACGAGCAGTACTTC. This gives the protein CASSERRYEQYF.

Comments on this clone: Additional DNA sequences in this sample encode the identical CDR3. The genes are TRBV27 and TRBJ2-7; maybe TRBD2 (5 bases). CDR1 is MNHEY, CDR2 SMNVEV, per germline (reference sequence). The CDR3 length is 13 residues. The V end was cut by 3 bases, the J end by 2 bases, with 8 bases between. Written as DNA, the CDR3 is TGTGCCAGCAGTTTCGGAGGCACCTACGAGCAGTACTTC. Amino acids: CASSFGGTYEQYF.

Only one count was recorded for this clone. The chain is built from TRBV27 and TRBJ2-7; D possibly corresponds to TRBD2 (6 bases). Per germline, CDR1 MNHEY and CDR2 SMNVEV (reference sequence). Trimming stripped 8 bases from V and 2 bases from J, with 13 bases between. The CDR3 extends over 13 amino acids. This CDR3 is CASGAGRTYEQYF. In DNA form, the CDR3 reads TGTGCCAGCGGAGCAGGGAGGACCTACGAGCAGTACTTC.

The chain links TRBV2 to TRBJ2-1, with 14 bases identical to TRBD2. Trimming cost V 7 bases and J 4 bases; bases outside gene matches: 15. The CDR3 loop spans 19 amino acids. Germline CDR1 SNHLY, CDR2 FYNNEI. CDR3 DNA sequence: TGTGCCAGCACCCCACCGCCGGGACTAGCGGGAGAGGAATACAATGAGCAGTTCTTC. Encoded protein: CASTPPPGLAGEEYNEQFF.

The chain recombines TRBV15 with TRBJ2-2; no clear D. The CDR3 totals 16 residues. V was shortened by 3 bases and J by 1 base, with 12 bases between the two germline ends. The germline V gene has CDR1 LNHNV and CDR2 YYDKDF (reference sequence). CDR3 sequence reads: CATSSQEHLNTGELFF. The CDR3 DNA sequence: TGTGCCACCAGCAGTCAGGAACACTTGAACACCGGGGAGCTGTTTTTT.

This sequence joins TRBV13 and TRBJ2-5; D is possibly TRBD1 (6 bases). CDR1 is PRHDT, CDR2 FYEKMQ, per germline (reference sequence). This CDR3 is built from 16 residues. V gave up 5 bases and J gave up 2 bases, with 18 bases separating them. The CDR3 loop is CASSQRILGGQETQYF. CDR3 sequence (DNA): TGTGCCAGCAGCCAAAGAATACTAGGGGGTCAAGAGACCCAGTACTTC. Together with reference TRBV13 and TRBJ2-5, the CDR3 gives the full variable domain: AAGVIQSPRHLIKEKRETATLKCYPIPRHDTVYWYQQGPGQDPQFLISFYEKMQSDKGSIPDRFSAQQFSDYHSELNMSSLELGDSALYFCASSQRILGGQETQYFGPGTRLLVL.

CDR3 in DNA: TGTGCCACCAGCCCTTCTGGAAACACCATATATTTT. Translating gives CATSPSGNTIYF. This rearrangement joins TRBV15 to TRBJ1-3; D unresolved. Trimming took 5 bases from V and 1 from J, leaving 3 bases between them. The V gene's germline CDR1 is LNHNV and CDR2 YYDKDF (reference sequence). The CDR3 is made up of 12 amino acids.

The table lists this clone with a count of one. V is TRBV28 and J is TRBJ1-1; weak D call: TRBD1 (5 bases). Germline CDR1 MDHEN, CDR2 SYDVKM. This CDR3 is built from 16 residues. Trimming shortened V by 2 bases and J by 4 bases, and 17 bases separated the two germline ends. The CDR3 DNA sequence: TGTGCCAGCAGTTTAAGGCCTTGGGGGAGTTTCACTGAAGCTTTCTTT. The encoded protein is CASSLRPWGSFTEAFF. The full variable domain, its missing parts supplied by reference TRBV28 and TRBJ1-1, is DVKVTQSSRYLVKRTGEKVFLECVQDMDHENMFWYRQDPGLGLRLIYFSYDVKMKEKGDIPEGYSVSREKKERFSLILESASTNQTSMYLCASSLRPWGSFTEAFFGQGTRLTVV.

The V gene is TRBV6-4, the J gene TRBJ2-3; D is unclear. Germline values: CDR1 MRHNA, CDR2 SNTAGT. This CDR3 spans 11 amino acids. V shed 8 bases and J shed 5 bases, with 8 bases lying between them. The CDR3 reads CASDHLDTQYF. The CDR3 DNA follows: TGTGCCAGCGATCATTTAGATACGCAGTATTTT.

Worth noting for this clone: Other nucleotide sequences from this sample produce the same CDR3. The chain joins TRBV9 to TRBJ2-1; weak D call: TRBD2 (5 bases). CDR1 and CDR2 (germline): SGDLS, YYNGEE. CDR3 length: 12 amino acids. Trimming took 4 bases from V and 8 from J, leaving 10 bases between them. The CDR3: CASSPGGYEQFF. In DNA, the CDR3 is TGTGCCAGCAGCCCCGGAGGTTATGAGCAGTTCTTC.

V usage is TRBV5-4 and J usage is TRBJ2-2, with D unresolved. The germline gives CDR1 SGHNT, CDR2 YYREEE (reference sequence). This CDR3 region has 15 residues. V lost 5 bases and J 4 bases, leaving 15 bases between the germline ends. The CDR3 region is CASRDGRLTTGELFF. The CDR3 DNA is TGTGCCAGCAGAGATGGCAGACTTACCACCGGGGAGCTGTTTTTT.

In this sample, this clone turned up once. This rearrangement joins TRBV7-6 to TRBJ2-2; no definite D call. The ends were cut back, 5 bases at V and 1 base at J, with 11 bases in the middle. CDR3 size: 15 residues. CDR1 and CDR2 (germline): SGHVS, FNYEAQ. Here the CDR3 reads CASSPYWQNTGELFF. DNA of the CDR3: TGTGCCAGCAGCCCTTATTGGCAGAACACCGGGGAGCTGTTTTTT.

The chain uses TRBV11-3 and TRBJ2-1; D is unclear. This CDR3 is 12 amino acids long. The V gene's germline CDR1 is SGHNT and CDR2 YENEEA. V was shortened by 4 bases and J by 4 bases, with 5 bases between the two germline ends. The CDR3 sequence is CASSYAYNEQFF. The CDR3 nucleotides are TGTGCCAGCAGCTACGCATACAATGAGCAGTTCTTC.

The rearrangement uses TRBV18 and TRBJ2-2; 7 positions match TRBD2. Germline CDR1 KGHSH, CDR2 LQKENI. Losses at the gene ends were 3 bases for V and 6 bases for J; bases not matched to a gene: 10. CDR3 length: 16 residues. The chain's CDR3 is CASSPPGGKGAGELFF. In DNA form, the CDR3 reads TGTGCCAGCTCACCTCCCGGGGGGAAGGGCGCCGGGGAGCTGTTTTTT.

This clone has only one observation. The J gene is TRBJ1-5, the V gene TRBV12-5, with 9 bases that match TRBD1. The length of the CDR3 is 13 residues. With V trimmed by 7 bases and J by 7 bases, 5 bases remained unmatched. Germline V gene sequence: CDR1 LGHNT, CDR2 FRNRAP. CDR3 protein: CASAPTGGQPQHF. The CDR3 bases are TGTGCTAGTGCCCCGACAGGGGGGCAGCCCCAGCATTTT.

The chain carries TRBV7-9 and TRBJ2-5; D ambiguous. From germline, CDR1 is SEHNR and CDR2 FQNEAQ (reference sequence). The length of the CDR3 is 14 residues. V gave up 5 bases and J gave up 3 bases, with 13 bases separating them. CDR3 coding DNA: TGTGCCAGCAGCGTTCGGACCTCAAAAGAGACCCAGTACTTC. Encoded protein: CASSVRTSKETQYF.

This clone was seen a single time. Additional DNA sequences in this sample encode the identical CDR3. The V and J genes are TRBV5-4 and TRBJ2-7; D ambiguous. V was pared by 0 bases and J by 0 bases, with 7 bases between. The CDR3 runs 14 residues. CDR1 and CDR2 from the germline V gene are SGHNT and YYREEE (reference sequence). CDR3 nucleotide sequence: TGTGCCAGCAGCTTGGAGGGCAGCTCCTACGAGCAGTACTTC. It is translated as CASSLEGSSYEQYF.

CDR3 in DNA: TGTGCCAGTAGTATAGGGGCAGGGGGAGCGATGGAGTTCTTC. Translation gives CASSIGAGGAMEFF. The chain couples TRBV19 to TRBJ2-1; 7 bases line up with TRBD1. The length of the CDR3 is 14 residues. Germline V gene sequence: CDR1 LNHDA, CDR2 SQIVND (reference sequence). Losses at the gene ends were 1 base for V and 14 bases for J; bases not matched to a gene: 11. Based on the CDR3 plus reference TRBV19 and TRBJ2-1, the full variable domain is DGGITQSPKYLFRKEGQNVTLSCEQNLNHDAMYWYRQDPGQGLRLIYYSQIVNDFQKGDIAEGYSVSREKKESFPLTVTSAQKNPTAFYLCASSIGAGGAMEFFGPGTRLTVL.

V usage is TRBV28 and J usage is TRBJ2-4; 7 nucleotides align to TRBD1. Germline CDR1 and CDR2: MDHEN and SYDVKM. With V trimmed by 6 bases and J by 1 base, 6 bases remained unmatched. This CDR3 is built from 15 residues. CDR3 coding DNA: TGTGCCAGCAGCCCCGAGGGGGCTGCCAAAAACATTCAGTACTTC. This encodes CASSPEGAAKNIQYF. Looking up the rest from reference TRBV28 and TRBJ2-4 gives the full variable domain: DVKVTQSSRYLVKRTGEKVFLECVQDMDHENMFWYRQDPGLGLRLIYFSYDVKMKEKGDIPEGYSVSREKKERFSLILESASTNQTSMYLCASSPEGAAKNIQYFGAGTRLSVL.

The chain has TRBV5-1 and TRBJ2-7; D unresolved. There are 15 residues in the CDR3. V shed 1 base and J shed 3 bases, with 14 bases lying between them. The germline gives CDR1 SGHRS, CDR2 YFSETQ. CDR3 coding DNA: TGCGCCAGCAGCTTGTCCAGGACCCCGGACTACGAGCAGTACTTC. The encoded protein is CASSLSRTPDYEQYF.